This is a list of T cell receptor beta chains from one sample in a study of T cell responses to AZD1222 COVID-19 vaccine. The table came from immunoSEQ multiplex PCR; TCRdb's copy has only in-frame clones and leaves some out. The sample carries roughly 120,000 clones, 88% recorded once. Sequences were derived from peripheral blood, sampled on day 0 of AZD1222 vaccination. These receptors originate from an adult in good health. The CDR3 runs from the conserved cysteine through the conserved F or W. The D gene is left open where the match is weak. The size field is filled for only some rows; it gives once, few, many or a size class.

size | J | length | D | V | CDR3 | DNA
- | TRBJ2-5 | 15 | TRBD2 | TRBV10-3 | CAISEPLAGGETQYF | TGTGCCATCAGTGAGCCCCTAGCGGGGGGAGAGACCCAGTACTTC
- | TRBJ1-5 | 13 | - | TRBV7-2 | CASSLAENQPQHF | TGTGCCAGCAGCTTAGCAGAGAATCAGCCCCAGCATTTT
- | TRBJ1-1 | 11 | - | TRBV4-1 | CASSQGPEAFF | TGCGCCAGCAGCCAAGGTCCTGAAGCTTTCTTT
- | TRBJ1-1 | 13 | - | TRBV19 | CASSIERNTEAFF | TGTGCCAGTAGTATAGAACGGAACACTGAAGCTTTCTTT
- | TRBJ1-1 | 17 | - | TRBV4-2 | CASSQPPGAPRPTEAFF | TGTGCCAGCAGCCAGCCCCCTGGAGCACCAAGACCCACTGAAGCTTTCTTT
few | TRBJ2-2 | 16 | - | TRBV7-9 | CASSEGKPGGTGELFF | TGTGCCAGCAGCGAAGGGAAGCCAGGGGGGACCGGGGAGCTGTTTTTT
- | TRBJ2-7 | 14 | - | TRBV27 | CASSGGSRWYEQYF | TGTGCCAGCAGTGGGGGTTCCCGTTGGTACGAGCAGTACTTC
- | TRBJ2-5 | 13 | - | TRBV6-5 | CASSYAAEETQYF | TGTGCCAGCAGTTACGCCGCGGAAGAGACCCAGTACTTC
- | TRBJ2-1 | 13 | - | TRBV5-1 | CASSSGGVGEQFF | TGCGCCAGCAGCTCCGGGGGCGTTGGTGAGCAGTTCTTC
- | TRBJ1-5 | 16 | - | TRBV7-9 | CASSASGATSNQPQHF | TGTGCCAGCAGCGCCTCGGGCGCTACCTCTAATCAGCCCCAGCATTTT
- | TRBJ1-6 | 16 | - | TRBV2 | CASRDRASSYNSPLHF | TGTGCCAGCAGGGACAGAGCGAGCTCCTATAATTCACCCCTCCACTTT
- | TRBJ2-7 | 14 | TRBD1 | TRBV19 | CASSLGQGAYEQYF | TGTGCCAGTAGTTTGGGACAGGGGGCGTACGAGCAGTACTTC
- | TRBJ2-5 | 13 | - | TRBV28 | CASSLSGKETQYF | TGTGCCAGCAGTTTATCTGGAAAAGAGACCCAGTACTTC
- | TRBJ2-5 | 13 | TRBD1 | TRBV6-6 | CASSSTGEETQYF | TGTGCCAGCAGTTCGACAGGGGAAGAGACCCAGTACTTC
- | TRBJ2-7 | 15 | TRBD2 | TRBV5-3 | CARSLNGREHYEQYF | TGTGCCAGAAGCCTTAACGGGCGGGAGCACTACGAGCAGTACTTC
- | TRBJ2-1 | 13 | - | TRBV6-2/TRBV6-3 | CASSYSQTNEQFF | TGTGCCAGCAGTTACAGTCAGACCAATGAGCAGTTCTTC
- | TRBJ2-3 | 21 | TRBD1 | TRBV4-3 | CASSQEILDRVGLISTDTQYF | TGCGCCAGCAGCCAAGAAATCCTGGACAGGGTGGGGCTTATTAGCACAGATACGCAGTATTTT
- | TRBJ1-2 | 15 | - | TRBV11-2 | CASSHGGALHYGYTF | TGTGCCAGCAGTCACGGGGGGGCCCTACACTATGGCTACACCTTC
- | TRBJ1-6 | 15 | - | TRBV27 | CASSFGGLSNSPLHF | TGTGCCAGCAGTTTCGGGGGGCTTAGTAATTCACCCCTCCACTTT
- | TRBJ2-7 | 14 | - | TRBV7-9 | CASSFPGYPYEQYF | TGTGCCAGCAGCTTCCCAGGGTACCCCTACGAGCAGTACTTC
- | TRBJ1-4 | 13 | - | TRBV18 | CASSPPTAEKLFF | TGTGCCAGCTCACCACCGACAGCGGAAAAACTGTTTTTT
- | TRBJ1-3 | 15 | TRBD1 | TRBV7-9 | CASSLFDRGRNTIYF | TGTGCCAGCAGCTTATTTGACAGGGGTCGAAACACCATATATTTT
once | TRBJ2-5 | 17 | TRBD2 | TRBV9 | CASSLGTSGRAHETQYF | TGTGCCAGCAGCCTCGGGACTAGCGGGAGGGCCCATGAGACCCAGTACTTC
- | TRBJ2-1 | 20 | TRBD2 | TRBV6-2/TRBV6-3 | CASSYSINRGGDGSYNEQFF | TGTGCCAGCAGTTACTCGATTAACCGGGGGGGCGACGGGTCCTACAATGAGCAGTTCTTC
- | TRBJ2-5 | 12 | - | TRBV24-1 | CATRGTSETQYF | TGTGCCACCAGGGGCACATCAGAGACCCAGTACTTC
few | TRBJ1-6 | 14 | TRBD1 | TRBV4-2 | CASSRGTGISPLHF | TGTGCCAGCAGCCGCGGGACAGGTATTTCACCCCTCCACTTT
- | TRBJ2-1 | 15 | TRBD1 | TRBV11-2 | CASSLSGQGWNEQFF | TGTGCCAGCAGCTTGAGTGGACAGGGTTGGAATGAGCAGTTCTTC
- | TRBJ2-3 | 14 | - | TRBV5-1 | CASSLGLATDTQYF | TGCGCCAGCAGCTTGGGCCTAGCGACAGATACGCAGTATTTT
- | TRBJ2-7 | 13 | - | TRBV12-3/TRBV12-4 | CASSLGGSYEQYF | TGTGCCAGCAGTTTGGGGGGCTCCTACGAGCAGTACTTC
- | TRBJ2-7 | 16 | TRBD1 | TRBV5-1 | CASSKQQGALPHEQYF | TGCGCCAGCAGCAAACAACAGGGGGCTCTCCCCCACGAGCAGTACTTC
- | TRBJ1-3 | 17 | - | TRBV7-9 | CASSFGAQGISGNTIYF | TGTGCCAGCAGCTTCGGTGCACAGGGTATCTCTGGAAACACCATATATTTT
- | TRBJ2-5 | 11 | - | TRBV7-3 | CASSQRETQYF | TGTGCCAGCAGCCAAAGGGAGACCCAGTACTTC
- | TRBJ1-2 | 14 | - | TRBV7-9 | CASSRPKAVDGYTF | TGTGCCAGCAGCCGGCCCAAGGCAGTTGATGGCTACACCTTC
- | TRBJ1-1 | 12 | - | TRBV10-1 | CASSDRTAEAFF | TGCGCCAGCAGTGACCGGACAGCTGAAGCTTTCTTT
- | TRBJ2-7 | 17 | TRBD1 | TRBV4-3 | CASSRVGPGTGGYEQYF | TGCGCCAGCAGCCGTGTGGGTCCCGGGACAGGGGGGTACGAGCAGTACTTC
- | TRBJ2-5 | 16 | TRBD2 | TRBV7-2 | CASSLATSVLGETQYF | TGTGCCAGCAGCTTAGCGACTAGCGTCTTAGGAGAGACCCAGTACTTC
few | TRBJ2-7 | 11 | - | TRBV30 | CAWSANYEQYF | TGTGCCTGGAGTGCCAACTACGAGCAGTACTTC
- | TRBJ2-5 | 15 | TRBD1 | TRBV18 | CASSPPGTGRETQYF | TGTGCCAGCTCACCACCGGGGACAGGGCGAGAGACCCAGTACTTC
- | TRBJ1-1 | 14 | - | TRBV29-1 | CSVVGDLGPRGAFF | TGCAGCGTTGTTGGGGACCTGGGGCCCAGGGGAGCTTTCTTT
- | TRBJ2-3 | 11 | - | TRBV10-2 | CASSYYDEQYF | TGCGCCAGCAGTTACTATGATGAGCAGTATTTT
- | TRBJ2-3 | 11 | - | TRBV6-1 | CASSEGYTQYF | TGTGCCAGCAGTGAGGGTTATACGCAGTATTTT
- | TRBJ1-5 | 14 | - | TRBV7-9 | CASSSAWEGQPQHF | TGTGCCAGCAGCTCCGCATGGGAAGGTCAGCCCCAGCATTTT
- | TRBJ2-4 | 13 | - | TRBV28 | CATQGAAKNIQYF | TGTGCCACCCAGGGTGCGGCCAAAAACATTCAGTACTTC
- | TRBJ1-2 | 14 | - | TRBV28 | CASSTLQGNYGYTF | TGTGCCAGCAGCACCCTACAGGGTAACTATGGCTACACCTTC
- | TRBJ2-3 | 15 | - | TRBV6-2/TRBV6-3 | CASSYGTDSTDTQYF | TGTGCCAGCAGTTACGGGACTGATAGCACAGATACGCAGTATTTT
- | TRBJ2-7 | 14 | TRBD1 | TRBV10-3 | CAIRGDSLRYEQYF | TGTGCCATCAGGGGGGACAGCTTAAGATACGAGCAGTACTTC
- | TRBJ2-1 | 14 | TRBD2 | TRBV27 | CASSSVAGGGEQFF | TGTGCCAGCAGTTCAGTAGCGGGAGGTGGTGAGCAGTTCTTC
- | TRBJ2-3 | 16 | TRBD2 | TRBV7-8 | CASSGDWRGATDTQYF | TGTGCCAGCAGCGGCGACTGGCGGGGGGCCACAGATACGCAGTATTTT
- | TRBJ2-7 | 18 | - | TRBV11-2 | CASSPIGRGREIPYEQYF | TGTGCCAGCAGCCCGATCGGAAGGGGAAGGGAAATCCCCTACGAGCAGTACTTC